Shown below are 10 T cell receptor beta chains from a single sample sequenced in a study of regulatory T cells in long-lasting Graves disease. According to the study, TCR beta libraries were built with iRepertoire HTBI primers and CDR3-region Arm-PCR. TCRdb reanalysed the multiplex PCR reads using MiXCR and keeps one entry per CDR3 protein. The repertoire holds about 540,000 distinct CDR3 sequences, with approximately 15% as singletons. Documented time point: newly diagnosed GD, antithyroid drugs for less than 3 months. Making the TCR library involved RNA that had been extracted from PBMCs. These data also formed part of another study, on T cells in Graves' hyperthyroidism and ophthalmopathy.

Sequencing was performed on peripheral blood mononuclear cells (PBMCs), taken at new diagnosis, from a patient treated with antithyroid drugs. The receptors derive from a man aged 25-45 years with Graves disease.

J is TRBJ2-3 and V is TRBV28, with TRBD2 matching over 14 bases. The CDR3 loop spans 18 amino acids. V lost 0 bases, J lost 1 base, and 3 bases stayed unmatched. CDR1 and CDR2 (germline): MDHEN, SYDVKM. CDR3 nucleotide sequence: TGTGCCAGCAGTTTATGGACTAGCGGGAGGGCCGGCACAGATACGCAGTATTTT. Translation: CASSLWTSGRAGTDTQYF.

This clonotype was recorded at least ten times. The chain joins TRBV5-1 to TRBJ2-3; D is uncertain. This CDR3 is 14 amino acids long. Between the trimmed V and J ends, which lost 5 bases and 3 bases, there was a span of 13 bases. Germline assignment: CDR1 SGHRS and CDR2 YFSETQ. CDR3 sequence reads: CASRQAGATDTQYF. The CDR3 DNA follows: TGCGCCAGCAGACAAGCCGGAGCAACAGATACGCAGTATTTT.

This clonotype has at least ten counts. The chain carries TRBV12-5 and TRBJ2-7; 9 bases map to TRBD1. The germline gives CDR1 LGHNT, CDR2 FRNRAP. The CDR3 sequence is 14 residues long. V lost 5 bases and J lost 4; bases outside the gene matches: 6. CDR3 sequence reads: CASGRRDREYEQYF. The CDR3 DNA is TGTGCTAGTGGTCGTCGGGACAGGGAGTACGAGCAGTACTTC.

In its sample, this clonotype was seen many times. This rearrangement joins TRBV11-2 to TRBJ2-5; TRBD2 matches at 12 bases. The CDR3 runs to 17 residues. Germline V gives CDR1 SGHAT, CDR2 FQNNGV. With V trimmed by 4 bases and J by 0 bases, 6 bases remained unmatched. The CDR3 coding sequence is TGTGCCAGCAGCTGGACTAGCGGGATGGGGTACCAAGAGACCCAGTACTTC. Amino acids: CASSWTSGMGYQETQYF.

At least ten counts were recorded for this clonotype. This sequence joins TRBV7-2 and TRBJ2-5, with TRBD2 matching over 14 bases. The CDR3 runs 16 residues. Germline V lookup: CDR1 SGHTA, CDR2 FQGNSA. V gave up 4 bases and J gave up 2 bases; unmatched junction bases: 3. The CDR3 region has the DNA TGTGCCAGCAGCTCAGGACTAGCGGGAGGTCAAGAGACCCAGTACTTC. As protein: CASSSGLAGGQETQYF.

This clonotype has at least ten counts. The J gene is TRBJ2-7, the V gene TRBV2; tentatively, D is TRBD1 (5 bases). The CDR3 covers 11 residues. Trimming removed 7 bases at V and 5 bases at J, with 9 bases between. Germline loops: CDR1 SNHLY, CDR2 FYNNEI. CDR3 coding DNA: TGTGCCAGCACAGGGTTCCACGAGCAGTACTTC. Translated: CASTGFHEQYF.

This chain joins TRBV7-3 and TRBJ2-2; tentatively, D is TRBD2 (6 bases). This CDR3 contains 18 residues. Germline CDR1 is SGHTA and CDR2 is FQGTGA. The ends were cut back, 4 bases at V and 2 bases at J, with 20 bases in the middle. CDR3 bases: TGTGCCAGCAGCTCCTTTCCAGCGGAGGGGCGAAACACCGGGGAGCTGTTTTTT. This gives the protein CASSSFPAEGRNTGELFF.

This clonotype was found many times. This sequence joins TRBV28 and TRBJ2-3; 7 bases line up with TRBD2. The trim removed 5 bases at V and 3 bases at J, leaving 14 bases unmatched. CDR3 size: 17 residues. In germline, CDR1 is MDHEN, CDR2 SYDVKM. The CDR3 here is CASSPPPGRGLTDTQYF. The CDR3 bases are TGTGCCAGCAGTCCACCTCCTGGGAGGGGTCTGACAGATACGCAGTATTTT.

Only one count was recorded for this clonotype. The V gene is TRBV19, the J gene TRBJ2-3; 8 bases align to TRBD2. CDR3 length equals 15 residues. Germline V gene sequence: CDR1 LNHDA, CDR2 SQIVND (reference sequence). V lost 6 bases and J lost 4; bases outside the gene matches: 9. The CDR3 here is CASRLREGRADTQYF. CDR3 sequence (DNA): TGTGCCAGTAGACTACGGGAGGGCCGTGCAGATACGCAGTATTTT.

The chain couples TRBV6-1 to TRBJ2-7; D tentatively reads TRBD1 or TRBD2 (6 bases each). CDR3 length: 15 residues. V was cut by 7 bases and J by 3 bases, with 19 bases left in between. Germline values: CDR1 MNHNS, CDR2 SASEGT. The chain's CDR3 is CASTQGGTGIYEQYF. The CDR3 DNA follows: TGTGCCAGCACCCAAGGGGGGACTGGAATCTACGAGCAGTACTTC.